Listed below are T cell receptor beta chains from one sample, sequenced in a study of blood T cell repertoires in COVID-19. This table comes from immunoSEQ multiplex PCR, and its TCRdb copy is limited to in-frame clones, with some not included. The sample shows about 290,000 clones, about nine tenths of them seen only once. The sequencing input was peripheral blood. Receptor source: a woman younger than 45 with COVID-19, enrolled during active disease. Each CDR3 is given with its conserved first and last residue. Fields, in order: CDR3 length, D gene, V gene, clone size, J gene, CDR3 DNA, CDR3 protein. D genes are given only for firm matches. Clone size is given for some rows only: seen once, a few or many times, or a class if the clone is expanded.

>15|TRBD1|TRBV4-2|NA|TRBJ1-4
TGTGCCAGCAGCCAAAAGCGGGACAGGGCTGAAAAACTGTTTTTT
CASSQKRDRAEKLFF
>14|TRBD2|TRBV2|NA|TRBJ2-3
TGTGCCAGCAAGCGGGGTCCTCCCACAGATACGCAGTATTTT
CASKRGPPTDTQYF
>12|TRBD1|TRBV24-1|NA|TRBJ2-1
TGTGCCACCGGACAGGGGGCCGGTGAGCAGTTCTTC
CATGQGAGEQFF
>19|TRBD1|TRBV19|NA|TRBJ1-1
TGTGCCAGTAGTACTCTCCCACCAGGGGGTCCTGCACCGAACACTGAAGCTTTCTTT
CASSTLPPGGPAPNTEAFF
>15|TRBD1|TRBV28|NA|TRBJ2-7
TGTGCCAGCAGGCCGGGACAGTTAGGTTCCTACGAGCAGTACTTC
CASRPGQLGSYEQYF
>17|TRBD1|TRBV2|NA|TRBJ1-3
TGTGCCAGCAGTGAAATGGGACAGGCTACTTTTGGAAACACCATATATTTT
CASSEMGQATFGNTIYF
>14|NA|TRBV2|NA|TRBJ1-2
TGTGCCAGCAGGCCGTCAGTGGGGGGGGCTGGCTACACCTTC
CASRPSVGGAGYTF
>15|NA|TRBV5-5|NA|TRBJ1-6
TGTGCCAGCAGCTTTCGACAGGAGGCCATTTCACCCCTCCACTTT
CASSFRQEAISPLHF
>15|NA|TRBV4-1|NA|TRBJ1-1
TGCGCCAGCAGCCAACGCGCGAGCAGGGCGACTGAAGCTTTCTTT
CASSQRASRATEAFF
>14|NA|TRBV5-6|few|TRBJ1-1
TGTGCCAGCAGCTTGGGAGGGGGAAACACTGAAGCTTTCTTT
CASSLGGGNTEAFF
>15|NA|TRBV19|NA|TRBJ2-1
TGTGCCAGTAGTATAGAGGGCTGGGAGGTCGGTGAGCAGTTCTTC
CASSIEGWEVGEQFF
>13|NA|TRBV5-1|NA|TRBJ1-5
TGCGCCAGCAGCTTGCAGGGCAATCAGCCCCAGCATTTT
CASSLQGNQPQHF
>13|NA|TRBV10-1|NA|TRBJ2-2
TGCGCCAGCAGACAGATCAACACCGGGGAGCTGTTTTTT
CASRQINTGELFF
>13|NA|TRBV2|once|TRBJ2-5
TGTGCCAGCAGTTTACAGGGCCAAGAGACCCAGTACTTC
CASSLQGQETQYF
>14|TRBD1|TRBV28|NA|TRBJ1-2
TGTGCCAGCAGTACGCCGGGACAGGGGTATGGCTACACCTTC
CASSTPGQGYGYTF
>15|NA|TRBV6-1|NA|TRBJ1-1
TGTGCCAGCAGTGAAGGGTGGGGGGAGAACACTGAAGCTTTCTTT
CASSEGWGENTEAFF
>14|NA|TRBV6-5|NA|TRBJ1-1
TGTGCCAGCAGTTCAGGGTACCTGAACACTGAAGCTTTCTTT
CASSSGYLNTEAFF
>14|TRBD1|TRBV27|once|TRBJ2-7
TGTGCCAGCTCCCGGACAGGCTCAGCCTACGAGCAGTACTTC
CASSRTGSAYEQYF
>15|NA|TRBV5-1|NA|TRBJ1-6
TGCGCCAGCAGCCCGACCGGCGGGGCTAATTCACCCCTCCACTTT
CASSPTGGANSPLHF
>15|NA|TRBV2|NA|TRBJ1-5
TGTGCCAGCCAAAGGGAGGGGTTGGGCAATCAGCCCCAGCATTTT
CASQREGLGNQPQHF
>13|NA|TRBV29-1|NA|TRBJ1-5
TGCAGCGCCCTTCAGGGTAGCAATCAGCCCCAGCATTTT
CSALQGSNQPQHF
>17|TRBD1|TRBV7-9|NA|TRBJ2-7
TGTGCCAGCAGCTCCAAAGACCTTAGACAGGGCTCTTACGAGCAGTACTTC
CASSSKDLRQGSYEQYF
>13|TRBD2|TRBV3-1/TRBV3-2|NA|TRBJ2-1
TGTGCCAGCAGCCTGGGACTAGCGGGGTTGCAGTTCTTC
CASSLGLAGLQFF
>14|TRBD1|TRBV12-5|NA|TRBJ2-7
TGTGCTAGTGGATTGACAGGGTTTGTTCACGAGCAGTACTTC
CASGLTGFVHEQYF
>15|NA|TRBV5-5|NA|TRBJ1-4
TGTGCCAGCAGCTTGACCCCCGGGTATAATGAAAAACTGTTTTTT
CASSLTPGYNEKLFF
>17|TRBD1|TRBV6-1|NA|TRBJ1-2
TGTGCCAGCAGTGAAGCGGATAGGGGACAGATACTTCGCGGCTACACCTTC
CASSEADRGQILRGYTF
>16|NA|TRBV2|NA|TRBJ1-2
TGTGCCAGCAGGGGAGGTTGGGACGAAAGCTTCTATGGCTACACCTTC
CASRGGWDESFYGYTF
>18|NA|TRBV30|NA|TRBJ1-2
TGTGCCTGGAGTTCCCATTACCCCGGGGAAGCACTTGGGTATGGCTACACCTTC
CAWSSHYPGEALGYGYTF
>15|NA|TRBV19|NA|TRBJ2-3
TGTGCCAGTGCCGCTAGCGTACGTAGCACAGATACGCAGTATTTT
CASAASVRSTDTQYF
>14|TRBD2|TRBV5-4|NA|TRBJ2-3
TGTGCCAGCAGCGCTAGCGGGGGGACAGATACGCAGTATTTT
CASSASGGTDTQYF
>13|NA|TRBV27|NA|TRBJ2-2
TGTGCCAGCAGTTTACAGGGGACCGGGGAGCTGTTTTTT
CASSLQGTGELFF
>13|NA|TRBV7-9|NA|TRBJ2-1
TGTGCCAGCGTGCTCGGTCGCGCAAATGAGCAGTTCTTC
CASVLGRANEQFF
>16|TRBD2|TRBV2|NA|TRBJ2-5
TGTGCCAGCATCCCTAGCGGGGGGCCTAGCTGGGAGACCCAGTACTTC
CASIPSGGPSWETQYF
>16|NA|TRBV3-1/TRBV3-2|NA|TRBJ1-2
TGTGCCAGCAGCCAGGGGGCAGGGGACCACAACTATGGCTACACCTTC
CASSQGAGDHNYGYTF
>14|NA|TRBV5-1|NA|TRBJ2-5
TGCGCCAGCAGCTTCGGAGGGGATTTAGAGACCCAGTACTTC
CASSFGGDLETQYF
>15|NA|TRBV6-2/TRBV6-3|NA|TRBJ1-5
TGTGCCAGCAGTTATGTGGCGGGAGTAAGACAGCCCCAGCATTTT
CASSYVAGVRQPQHF
>13|NA|TRBV6-5|NA|TRBJ1-2
TGTGCCAGCAGTTACATGGCAGGTCGTGGTTACACCTTC
CASSYMAGRGYTF